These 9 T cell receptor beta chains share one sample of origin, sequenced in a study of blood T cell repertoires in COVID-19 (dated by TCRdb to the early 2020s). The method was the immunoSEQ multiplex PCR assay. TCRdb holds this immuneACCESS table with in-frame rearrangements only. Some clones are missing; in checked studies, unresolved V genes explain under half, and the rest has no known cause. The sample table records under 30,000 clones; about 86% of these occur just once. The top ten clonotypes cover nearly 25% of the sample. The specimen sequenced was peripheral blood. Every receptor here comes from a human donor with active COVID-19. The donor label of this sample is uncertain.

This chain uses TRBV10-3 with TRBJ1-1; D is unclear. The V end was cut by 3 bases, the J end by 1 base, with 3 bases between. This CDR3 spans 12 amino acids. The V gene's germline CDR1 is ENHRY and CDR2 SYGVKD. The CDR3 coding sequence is TGTGCCATCAGTGACAGGAACACTGAAGCTTTCTTT. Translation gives CAISDRNTEAFF.

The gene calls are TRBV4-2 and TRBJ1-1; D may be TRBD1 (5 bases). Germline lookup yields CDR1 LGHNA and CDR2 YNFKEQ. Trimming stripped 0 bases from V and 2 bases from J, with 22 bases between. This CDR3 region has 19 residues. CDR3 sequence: CASSQDGGRDGGVNTEAFF. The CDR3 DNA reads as TGTGCCAGCAGCCAAGATGGGGGGAGGGACGGAGGCGTAAACACTGAAGCTTTCTTT.

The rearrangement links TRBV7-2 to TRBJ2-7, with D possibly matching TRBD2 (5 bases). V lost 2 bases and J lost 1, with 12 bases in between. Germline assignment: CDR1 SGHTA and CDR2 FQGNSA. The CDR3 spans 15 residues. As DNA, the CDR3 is TGTGCCAGCAGCTTACGGACGCCGGGATCCTACGAGCAGTACTTC. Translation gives CASSLRTPGSYEQYF.

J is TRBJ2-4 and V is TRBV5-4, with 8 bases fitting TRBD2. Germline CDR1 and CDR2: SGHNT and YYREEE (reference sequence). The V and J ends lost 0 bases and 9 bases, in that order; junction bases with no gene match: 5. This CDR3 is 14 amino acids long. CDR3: CASSLDGGVVIQYF. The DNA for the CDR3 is TGTGCCAGCAGCTTGGACGGGGGGGTGGTCATTCAGTACTTC.

CDR3 DNA: TGTGCCAGCAGCTACCTTGGTCTTGGGGAGAGGGTCTCTAACTATGGCTACACCTTC. Protein product: CASSYLGLGERVSNYGYTF. This chain links TRBV9 with TRBJ1-2; D not resolved. The CDR3 loop spans 19 amino acids. Looked up from germline, CDR1 is SGDLS and CDR2 is YYNGEE. Trimming stripped 4 bases from V and 0 bases from J, with 25 bases between.

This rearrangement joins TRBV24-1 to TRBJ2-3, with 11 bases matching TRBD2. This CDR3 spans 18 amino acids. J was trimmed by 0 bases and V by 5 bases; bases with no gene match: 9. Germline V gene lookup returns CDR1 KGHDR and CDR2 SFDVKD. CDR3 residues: CATSAGLAGGSSTDTQYF. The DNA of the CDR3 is TGTGCCACCAGTGCCGGGCTAGCGGGAGGCAGTAGCACAGATACGCAGTATTTT.

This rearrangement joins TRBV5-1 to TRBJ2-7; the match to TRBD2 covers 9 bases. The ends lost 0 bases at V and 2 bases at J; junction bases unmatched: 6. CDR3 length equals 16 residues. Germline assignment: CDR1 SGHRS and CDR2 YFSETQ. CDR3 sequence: CASSLGGTSRAYEQYF. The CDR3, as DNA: TGCGCCAGCAGCTTGGGTGGGACTAGCAGAGCCTACGAGCAGTACTTC.

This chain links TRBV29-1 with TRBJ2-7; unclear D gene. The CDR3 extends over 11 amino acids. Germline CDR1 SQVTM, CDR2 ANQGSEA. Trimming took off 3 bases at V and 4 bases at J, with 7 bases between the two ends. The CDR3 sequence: CSVDGGYEQYF. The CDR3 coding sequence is TGCAGCGTTGATGGCGGTTACGAGCAGTACTTC.

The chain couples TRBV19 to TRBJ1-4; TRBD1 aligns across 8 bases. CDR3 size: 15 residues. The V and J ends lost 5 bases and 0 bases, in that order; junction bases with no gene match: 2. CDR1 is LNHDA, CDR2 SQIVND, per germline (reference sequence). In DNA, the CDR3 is TGTGCCAGTAGTCTGGGACAGGCAACTAATGAAAAACTGTTTTTT. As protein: CASSLGQATNEKLFF.